The clone carrying this T cell receptor (beta chain) was observed once. The sample comes from a study of blood T cell repertoires in COVID-19. Study details: COVID-19 samples collected from the United States, Italy and Spain covered acute and convalescent phases. T cells, B-cell-depleted T cells, or PBMCs supplied cDNA or gDNA.

Original methodology: Estimates of nucleated cell counts were drawn from the amplification of reference gene primers. The method was immunoSEQ multiplex PCR; TCRdb's version includes in-frame clones alone and lacks a portion of them. V, J and clone size reflect that table, while D and trimming were determined from the DNA. This sample yields about 98,000 clones, of which around 76% are seen a single time; more than 15% belongs to the top ten. The CDR3 contains 14 residues. Germline V gene sequence: CDR1 KGHSH, CDR2 LQKENI. Trimming pared 6 bases from V and 5 bases from J, leaving 16 bases between. The rearrangement links TRBV18 to TRBJ2-5; possibly TRBD2 for D (6 bases). The sample was peripheral blood. The sequence was collected from an elderly man with acute or convalescent COVID-19. CDR3 sequence: CASSLTGVGETQYF. For the CDR3, the DNA is TGTGCCAGCTCCCTGACGGGGGTAGGGGAGACCCAGTACTTC. The full variable domain, completed using reference TRBV18 and TRBJ2-5, is NAGVMQNPRHLVRRRGQEARLRCSPMKGHSHVYWYRQLPEEGLKFMVYLQKENIIDESGMPKERFSAEFPKEGPSILRIQQVVRGDSAAYFCASSLTGVGETQYFGPGTRLLVL.